This T cell receptor (beta chain) stems from a study of glioma-infiltrating T cells after dendritic cell vaccination (dated by TCRdb to about 2016). Describing the broader study: A cohort of roughly 15 glioblastoma patients from Phase I and II dendritic cell vaccination trials was included, of whom 9 were newly diagnosed and 6 had recurrent disease. Between the early 2000s and the early 2010s, the patients were given dendritic cell vaccination pulsed with autologous tumor lysate. The vaccine was prepared from monocyte-derived dendritic cells that were cultured for about 7 days with IL-4 and GM-CSF and then pulsed overnight with autologous tumor lysate. Each patient got three intradermal injections of the dendritic cell vaccine, spaced at biweekly intervals, in the arm below the axilla. In glioblastoma patients vaccinated with dendritic cells, deep sequencing of TCR beta CDR3 regions served to measure the amount of tumor-infiltrating lymphocytes and to compare repertoires between tumor and blood. TCR sequencing metrics, including TIL content and tumor-blood repertoire overlap, were correlated with survival after dendritic cell vaccination.

Patients were selected on the basis of adequate residual fresh-frozen tumor tissue and more than two years of available survival data. None of the glioblastoma patients carried an isocitrate dehydrogenase mutation, although molecular status otherwise varied. PBMC were collected before vaccination, two weeks after the third vaccination, and at tumor progression if progression occurred. Genomic DNA was extracted with the Qiagen DNeasy Blood extraction Kit. Study-wide conclusions, independent of this receptor: After dendritic cell vaccination, a higher estimated pretreatment TIL content predicted longer time to progression and longer overall survival. No direct relationship between TCR clonality and survival was found, suggesting that a diverse polyclonal response may matter. The three-group TCR overlap response model was described as speculative and requiring prospective validation. The cohort was small and heterogeneous, few patients had complete blood and tumor sets, and even fewer had initial-recurrent tumor pairs.

The immunoSEQ assay amplified TCRB CDR3 regions from approximately 2 micrograms of genomic DNA, or from all available DNA when less than that amount was available. The multiplex PCR relied on 60 forward primers for TCR V beta segments and 13 reverse primers for J beta segments. To estimate reads per starting template, synthetic control templates were spiked into each sample at limiting dilution. Sequencing produced 87 bp reads on the Illumina HiSeq System. On the authors' methods: PCR and sequencing errors were removed by a nearest neighbor algorithm that merged closely related sequences. TCR overlap was measured as the percentage of unique tumor TCR beta sequences also present in the same patient's peripheral blood. TCRdb carries this immuneACCESS record with in-frame sequences only. Its versions omit some clonotypes, under half of them owing to an unresolved V gene in the studies checked, with the rest unexplained. For V, J and clone size, that table is used; D and trimming come from the DNA. The sample table shows roughly 98,000 clones, and 85% to 90% are seen once. In total, the top ten clones hold roughly 14% of the sample.

A remark on this clone: No antigen is known for it. Base qualities are not provided; no much larger clone lies one nucleotide away.

The sequence was collected from a human donor with glioblastoma. The sample here was blood, taken before dendritic cell vaccination.

The CDR3 amino acid sequence is: CASQEGAGLNTEAFF. The DNA sequence is given as TGTGCCAGCCAAGAGGGTGCAGGCCTGAACACTGAAGCTTTCTTT. The chain is assembled from TRBV6-1 and TRBJ1-1, with no confidently assigned D gene. At the junction V is shortened by 8 bases and J by 0 bases, with 16 bases in between. According to the germline V gene, CDR1 reads MNHNS and CDR2 reads SASEGT. Including cysteine and phenylalanine, the CDR3 has 15 amino acids. The read is trimmed to its CDR3 DNA, 45 bases read in frame from base 1.